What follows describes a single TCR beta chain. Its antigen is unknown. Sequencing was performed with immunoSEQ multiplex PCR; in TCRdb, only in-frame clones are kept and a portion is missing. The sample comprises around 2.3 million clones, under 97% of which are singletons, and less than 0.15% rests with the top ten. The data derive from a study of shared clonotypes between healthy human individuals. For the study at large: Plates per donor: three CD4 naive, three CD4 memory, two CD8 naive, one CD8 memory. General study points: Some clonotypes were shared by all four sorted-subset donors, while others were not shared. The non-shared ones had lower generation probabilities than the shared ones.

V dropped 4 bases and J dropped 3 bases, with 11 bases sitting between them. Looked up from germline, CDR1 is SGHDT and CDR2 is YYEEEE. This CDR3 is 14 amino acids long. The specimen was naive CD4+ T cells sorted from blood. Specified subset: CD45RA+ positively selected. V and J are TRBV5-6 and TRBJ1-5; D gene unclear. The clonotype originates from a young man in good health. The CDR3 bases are TGTGCCAGCAGCGATGGGAGGACCAATCAGCCCCAGCATTTT. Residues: CASSDGRTNQPQHF. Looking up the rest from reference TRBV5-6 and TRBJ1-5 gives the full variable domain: DAGVTQSPTHLIKTRGQQVTLRCSPKSGHDTVSWYQQALGQGPQFIFQYYEEEERQRGNFPDRFSGHQFPNYSSELNVNALLLGDSALYLCASSDGRTNQPQHFGDGTRLSIL.